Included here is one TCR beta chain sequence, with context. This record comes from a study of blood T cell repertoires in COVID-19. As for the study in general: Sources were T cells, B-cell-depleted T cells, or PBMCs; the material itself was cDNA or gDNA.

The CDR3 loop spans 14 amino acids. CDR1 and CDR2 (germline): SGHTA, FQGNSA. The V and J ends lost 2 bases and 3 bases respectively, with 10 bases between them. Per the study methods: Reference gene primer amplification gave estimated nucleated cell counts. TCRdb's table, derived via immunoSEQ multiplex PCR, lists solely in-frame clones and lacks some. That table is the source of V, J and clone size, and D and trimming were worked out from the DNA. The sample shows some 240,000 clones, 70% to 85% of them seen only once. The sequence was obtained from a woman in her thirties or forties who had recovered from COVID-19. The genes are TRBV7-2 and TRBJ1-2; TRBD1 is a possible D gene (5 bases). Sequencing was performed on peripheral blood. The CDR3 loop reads CASSLNLQDYGYTF. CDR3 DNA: TGTGCCAGCAGCTTAAATCTACAGGACTATGGCTACACCTTC.